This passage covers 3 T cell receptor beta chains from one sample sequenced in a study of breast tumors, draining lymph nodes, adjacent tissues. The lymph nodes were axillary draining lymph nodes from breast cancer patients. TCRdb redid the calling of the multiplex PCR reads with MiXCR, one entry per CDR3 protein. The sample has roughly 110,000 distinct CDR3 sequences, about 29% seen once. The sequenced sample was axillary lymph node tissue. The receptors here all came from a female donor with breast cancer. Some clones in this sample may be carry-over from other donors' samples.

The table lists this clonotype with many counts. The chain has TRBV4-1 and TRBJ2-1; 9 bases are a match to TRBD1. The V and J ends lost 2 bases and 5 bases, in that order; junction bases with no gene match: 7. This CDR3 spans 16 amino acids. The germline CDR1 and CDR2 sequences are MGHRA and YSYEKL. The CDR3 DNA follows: TGCGCCAGCAGCCAAACCGGGACAGGGTCCAACAATGAGCAGTTCTTC. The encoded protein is CASSQTGTGSNNEQFF.

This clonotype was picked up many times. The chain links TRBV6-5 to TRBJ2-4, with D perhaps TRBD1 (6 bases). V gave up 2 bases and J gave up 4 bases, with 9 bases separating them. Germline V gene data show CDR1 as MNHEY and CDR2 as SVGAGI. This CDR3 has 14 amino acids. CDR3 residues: CASSYGQGKNIQYF. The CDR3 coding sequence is TGTGCCAGCAGTTACGGGCAGGGGAAAAACATTCAGTACTTC.

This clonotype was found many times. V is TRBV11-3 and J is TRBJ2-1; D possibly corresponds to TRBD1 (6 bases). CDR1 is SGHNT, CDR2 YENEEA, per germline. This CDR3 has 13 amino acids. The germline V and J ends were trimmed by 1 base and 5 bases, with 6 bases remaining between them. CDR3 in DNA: TGTGCCAGCAGCTTAGGACAGGACAATGAGCAGTTCTTC. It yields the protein CASSLGQDNEQFF.